The rows below give T cell receptor beta chains drawn from one sample of a study of CD8 T cells in ankylosing spondylitis. In TCRdb, the 5' RACE reads were re-called with MiXCR into one record per CDR3 protein. Of 290,000 or so distinct CDR3 sequences detected, about a fifth appear once; the ten largest clones hold around 3.2%. The sample was blood, either unsorted or a sorted T cell fraction (not recorded which). All receptors derive from a female donor with ankylosing spondylitis or in good health (not recorded which). CDR3s include the opening cysteine and the closing phenylalanine or tryptophan. D genes are given only for firm matches. The size of a clone is reported for some rows only, either as once, few or many, or as a class for expanded clones.

d_call j_call v_call clone_size cdr3_aa cdr3_nt
- TRBJ1-6 TRBV28 - CASYRGRDSPLHF TGTGCCAGCTACCGTGGGAGGGATTCACCCCTCCACTTT
- TRBJ2-2 TRBV6-5 few CASSRGGGELFF TGTGCCAGCAGTCGAGGGGGCGGGGAGCTGTTTTTT
- TRBJ1-1 TRBV29-1 - CSVEDLTIGTNTEAFF TGCAGCGTTGAAGATCTTACTATTGGGACAAACACTGAAGCTTTCTTT
TRBD1 TRBJ2-1 TRBV29-1 - CSQGQGVHNEQFF TGCAGCCAGGGACAGGGGGTCCACAATGAGCAGTTCTTC
TRBD1 TRBJ1-6 TRBV2 - CASRATGPLSPLHF TGTGCCAGCAGGGCGACAGGGCCCCTTTCACCCCTCCACTTT
TRBD2 TRBJ2-1 TRBV20-1 - CSVTSASYNEQFF TGCAGTGTAACTAGCGCCTCCTACAATGAGCAGTTCTTC
- TRBJ1-2 TRBV20-1 - CSARDGDGDGYTF TGCAGTGCTAGAGATGGGGATGGGGATGGCTACACCTTC
- TRBJ1-3 TRBV11-3 few CASSLGPGNTIYF TGTGCCAGCAGCTTAGGACCTGGAAACACCATATATTTT
- TRBJ2-4 TRBV6-2/TRBV6-3 few CASSPDRAKNIQYF TGTGCCAGCAGCCCCGACAGAGCCAAAAACATTCAGTACTTC
TRBD2 TRBJ2-1 TRBV24-1 few CATSAPGGRLDEQFF TGTGCCACCAGTGCTCCGGGGGGGCGCCTCGATGAGCAGTTCTTC
- TRBJ1-1 TRBV12-5 few CASGSWTEKRTEAFF TGTGCTAGTGGTTCGTGGACAGAAAAGAGGACTGAAGCTTTCTTT
- TRBJ2-3 TRBV29-1 many CSVEGRPDTQYF TGCAGCGTTGAAGGAAGACCAGATACGCAGTATTTT
- TRBJ2-1 TRBV20-1 few CSATDATEAYNEQFF TGCAGTGCTACCGACGCCACAGAGGCCTACAATGAGCAGTTCTTC
- TRBJ2-7 TRBV20-1 many CSARDRGAYEQYF TGCAGTGCTAGAGACCGAGGGGCTTACGAGCAGTACTTC
- TRBJ2-1 TRBV25-1 few CASSERAGALTLPNEQFF TGTGCCAGCAGTGAGAGGGCGGGGGCCCTCACCTTACCCAATGAGCAGTTCTTC
- TRBJ1-1 TRBV4-1 - CASRGLLRNTEVFF TGCGCCAGCAGGGGTCTCCTCCGGAACACTGAAGTTTTCTTT
- TRBJ1-2 TRBV7-8 - CASSLNTDYGYTF TGTGCCAGCAGCTTAAACACTGACTATGGCTACACCTTC
TRBD2 TRBJ2-7 TRBV7-8 - CASSVAGLRYEQYF TGTGCCAGCAGCGTAGCGGGACTCCGATACGAGCAGTACTTC
- TRBJ2-4 TRBV7-7 - CASSLKGGDRENIQYF TGTGCCAGCAGCTTAAAGGGTGGGGACCGGGAAAACATTCAGTACTTC
- TRBJ1-6 TRBV12-3/TRBV12-4 - CASSLPPAPLHF TGTGCCAGCAGTTTACCTCCCGCACCCCTCCACTTT
TRBD2 TRBJ2-3 TRBV7-2 many CASSLSLAGTDTQYF TGTGCCAGCAGCTTATCACTAGCGGGCACAGATACGCAGTATTTT
TRBD2 TRBJ2-7 TRBV6-5 many CASSRSGTSGYEQYF TGTGCCAGCAGTCGCTCCGGGACTAGCGGCTACGAGCAGTACTTC
- TRBJ1-2 TRBV15 few CATSRASGVGYTF TGTGCCACCAGCAGAGCGTCAGGGGTTGGCTACACCTTC
- TRBJ1-1 TRBV10-3 few CAISETEVNTEAFF TGTGCCATCAGTGAAACGGAGGTCAACACTGAAGCTTTCTTT
- TRBJ1-1 TRBV11-2 many CASSAKGLNTEAFF TGTGCCAGCAGCGCGAAGGGTCTAAACACTGAAGCTTTCTTT
TRBD2 TRBJ2-7 TRBV7-9 few CASSYPTAGRDYEQYF TGTGCCAGCAGCTACCCCACAGCGGGGCGGGACTACGAGCAGTACTTC
- TRBJ2-3 TRBV7-9 - CASSLYRPLPGDTQYF TGTGCCAGCAGCCTATACCGACCCTTACCAGGGGATACGCAGTATTTT
- TRBJ1-4 TRBV3-1 few CASSQRSGTNEKLFF TGTGCCAGCAGCCAACGGTCCGGCACTAATGAAAAACTGTTTTTT
TRBD2 TRBJ2-5 TRBV20-1 many CSARSGRETQYF TGCAGTGCTAGAAGCGGGAGGGAGACCCAGTACTTC
TRBD2 TRBJ2-7 TRBV9 many CASSVGLAGTYEQYF TGTGCCAGCAGCGTAGGACTAGCGGGAACCTACGAGCAGTACTTC
TRBD2 TRBJ2-1 TRBV6-2/TRBV6-3 few CASSLLAGGWANEQFF TGTGCCAGCAGTTTGCTAGCGGGAGGGTGGGCCAATGAGCAGTTCTTC
- TRBJ2-7 TRBV5-1 many CASSASQGKGEQYF TGCGCCAGCAGCGCGTCACAGGGTAAGGGCGAGCAGTACTTC
- TRBJ2-6 TRBV20-1 few CSVGEALNSGANVLTF TGCAGTGTCGGAGAAGCCCTAAACTCTGGGGCCAACGTCCTGACTTTC
TRBD1 TRBJ2-1 TRBV20-1 few CSAPRGPDYNEQFF TGCAGTGCTCCCAGGGGGCCAGATTACAATGAGCAGTTCTTC
- TRBJ2-1 TRBV10-1 - CASSEVGTLINEQFF TGCGCCAGCAGTGAGGTGGGGACTCTGATCAATGAGCAGTTCTTC
TRBD2 TRBJ2-5 TRBV20-1 few CSGRLAGVEETQYF TGCAGTGGGAGGCTAGCGGGAGTAGAGGAGACCCAGTACTTC
TRBD1 TRBJ1-4 TRBV12-3/TRBV12-4 - CASKPRDSSWKLFF TGTGCCAGCAAACCCCGGGACAGTAGTTGGAAACTGTTTTTT
TRBD2 TRBJ2-1 TRBV20-1 - CSANPGLAGSNEQFF TGCAGTGCCAACCCCGGCCTAGCGGGATCCAATGAGCAGTTCTTC
- TRBJ2-3 TRBV20-1 few CSASRDSTDTQYF TGCAGTGCTAGTCGGGACAGCACAGATACGCAGTATTTT
- TRBJ2-1 TRBV6-6 - CASSYERREQFF TGTGCCAGCAGTTACGAGCGGCGTGAGCAGTTCTTC
- TRBJ2-1 TRBV12-3/TRBV12-4 - CASSRDNLPGTYEQFF TGTGCCAGCAGTCGGGACAACCTTCCCGGGACCTATGAGCAGTTCTTC
- TRBJ2-1 TRBV12-3/TRBV12-4 many CASSPLGSSYNEQFF TGTGCCAGCAGTCCTCTAGGAAGCTCCTACAATGAGCAGTTCTTC
TRBD2 TRBJ2-2 TRBV20-1 - CSASQGLVAGELFF TGCAGTGCTAGTCAGGGACTAGTTGCCGGGGAGCTGTTTTTT
- TRBJ1-4 TRBV6-5 - CASRYTAGGEEKLFF TGTGCCAGCAGATATACCGCGGGGGGCGAGGAAAAACTGTTTTTT
TRBD2 TRBJ2-2 TRBV20-1 once CSASRPLAGGGTGELFF TGCAGTGCTAGCAGACCCCTTGCGGGAGGGGGCACCGGGGAGCTGTTTTTT
- TRBJ2-7 TRBV20-1 many CSASSALSSYEQYF TGCAGTGCTAGTTCGGCGTTGAGCTCCTACGAGCAGTACTTC
TRBD1 TRBJ2-5 TRBV7-7 - CASSDRGETQYF TGTGCCAGCAGCGACAGGGGAGAGACCCAGTACTTC
TRBD2 TRBJ2-7 TRBV6-5 - CASSYSGLASEQYF TGTGCCAGCAGTTACTCCGGACTAGCAAGCGAGCAGTACTTC
- TRBJ1-2 TRBV30 - CAWSPREGYGYTF TGTGCCTGGAGTCCTCGAGAGGGATATGGCTACACCTTC
TRBD1 TRBJ1-1 TRBV20-1 - CSARGGRGSTEAFF TGCAGTGCTAGGGGAGGCAGGGGGTCCACTGAAGCTTTCTTT
- TRBJ2-5 TRBV3-1 few CASSQVIASETQYF TGTGCCAGCAGCCAAGTTATAGCGTCGGAGACCCAGTACTTC
TRBD1 TRBJ2-7 TRBV20-1 few CSAPSWTGVGEQYF TGCAGTGCTCCTTCCTGGACAGGGGTTGGCGAGCAGTACTTC
- TRBJ2-3 TRBV2 - CASTNQGTSTDTQYF TGTGCCAGCACCAACCAAGGGACTAGCACAGATACGCAGTATTTT
- TRBJ2-3 TRBV5-5 few CAGSGATADTQYF TGTGCCGGATCGGGGGCTACCGCAGATACGCAGTATTTT
- TRBJ2-5 TRBV5-1 few CASSLWTGLETQYF TGCGCCAGCAGCTTGTGGACCGGTTTAGAGACCCAGTACTTC